The entry below describes one T cell receptor (beta chain). These data come from a study of T cell changes during pregnancy in multiple sclerosis. Germline lookup yields CDR1 MNHEY and CDR2 SVGAGI. This CDR3 is 14 amino acids long. J gave up 2 bases and V 6 bases, and 3 bases lay outside the gene matches. Method: immunoSEQ multiplex PCR; TCRdb's copy keeps in-frame clones and lacks some. The data hold 110,000 or so clones, with 85% to 95% observed a single time. This sample comprised peripheral blood, obtained before pregnancy. This receptor was obtained from a female donor with multiple sclerosis, enrolled in a pregnancy study. V and J are TRBV6-5 and TRBJ2-7; 11 nucleotides match TRBD2. In nucleotides, the CDR3 is TGTGCCAGCAGGTCGACTAGCGGGGCCTACGAGCAGTACTTC. This sequence encodes CASRSTSGAYEQYF.